What follows are 14 T cell receptor beta chains derived from one specimen sequenced in a study of shared clonotypes between healthy human individuals. Naive CD8 cells lacked CD45RO, underwent positive selection for CCR7 and left out terminally differentiated effector memory CD45RA+ cells. The repertoire was sequenced with immunoSEQ multiplex PCR; TCRdb's copy has only in-frame clones and lacks some. This table holds about 2.1 million clones, approximately 94% found once. Specimen: naive CD8+ T cells from PBMCs. The origin of the receptors is a young man in good health. Some clones in this sample may be carry-over from other donors' samples.

The chain couples TRBV2 to TRBJ2-1; 9 bases match TRBD1. The germline gives CDR1 SNHLY, CDR2 FYNNEI. The V gene end was trimmed by 1 base and the J gene end by 7 bases; junction bases not matched to a gene: 5. The CDR3 spans 15 residues. Here the CDR3 DNA reads TGTGCCAGCAGTGAAGGGGGACAGGGAGTAAATGAGCAGTTCTTC. This encodes CASSEGGQGVNEQFF.

Only one count was recorded for this clone. The chain combines TRBV28 with TRBJ2-2; a possible D gene is TRBD2 (7 bases). CDR1 is MDHEN, CDR2 SYDVKM, per germline. The CDR3 consists of 21 residues. V lost 5 bases and J lost 0, with 28 bases in between. The CDR3 reads CASSPRQDLLAAYANTGELFF. Written as DNA, the CDR3 is TGTGCCAGCAGTCCCCGACAGGATCTCCTAGCGGCTTACGCGAACACCGGGGAGCTGTTTTTT.

The V gene is TRBV7-9, the J gene TRBJ1-4, with D possibly TRBD1 on 6 matching bases. The CDR3 is made up of 14 amino acids. Germline CDR1 is SEHNR and CDR2 is FQNEAQ (reference sequence). Trimming removed 6 bases at V and 4 bases at J, with 12 bases between. CDR3 DNA sequence: TGTGCCAGCAGGGATGGACAGCGTAATGAAAAACTGTTTTTT. As protein: CASRDGQRNEKLFF.

The rearrangement links TRBV4-3 to TRBJ2-7, with D uncertain. This CDR3 comprises 16 residues. Looked up from germline, CDR1 is LGHNA and CDR2 is YSLEER. The V end was cut by 0 bases, the J end by 0 bases, with 12 bases between. The CDR3 is CASSQDQYKSSYEQYF. Written as DNA, the CDR3 is TGCGCCAGCAGCCAAGATCAGTATAAGAGCTCCTACGAGCAGTACTTC.

This sequence joins TRBV4-3 and TRBJ2-2, with D unclear. Germline V gene lookup returns CDR1 LGHNA and CDR2 YSLEER. There are 14 residues in the CDR3. Trimming pared 4 bases from V and 1 base from J, leaving 7 bases between. In nucleotides, the CDR3 is TGCGCCAGCAGCCGCGAGTGGAACACCGGGGAGCTGTTTTTT. Translating gives CASSREWNTGELFF.

This clone has a single count. The chain is built from TRBV28 and TRBJ2-5, with 8 bases aligning to TRBD1. Per the germline V gene, CDR1 is MDHEN and CDR2 is SYDVKM. The CDR3 has 14 amino acids. J gave up 4 bases and V 4 bases, and 5 bases lay outside the gene matches. The CDR3 loop reads CASSSSGTGETQYF. The CDR3 bases are TGTGCCAGCAGTTCCTCCGGGACAGGAGAGACCCAGTACTTC.

This clone has just one count. The chain links TRBV7-8 to TRBJ1-1; TRBD1 aligns across 8 bases. The CDR3 consists of 15 residues. After removal of 4 bases from V and 5 bases from J, the junction contained 9 bases not matched to a gene. Per the germline V gene, CDR1 is SGHVS and CDR2 is FQNEAQ. The CDR3 DNA reads TGTGCCAGCAGCTCCCTCCGAACAGGGGGGACTGAAGCTTTCTTT. Translating it yields CASSSLRTGGTEAFF.

The sample holds one count of this clone. V usage is TRBV7-2 and J usage is TRBJ2-2; D uncertain. Germline CDR1 is SGHTA and CDR2 is FQGNSA. V gave up 10 bases and J gave up 6 bases, with 9 bases separating them. The CDR3 is made up of 11 amino acids. The CDR3 region has the DNA TGTGCCAAGAGTGGGTCCGGGGAGCTGTTTTTT. It encodes CAKSGSGELFF.

This rearrangement joins TRBV7-9 to TRBJ1-2; D perhaps matches TRBD1 (5 bases). Germline assignment: CDR1 SEHNR and CDR2 FQNEAQ (reference sequence). V was cut by 2 bases and J by 5 bases, with 9 bases left in between. The CDR3 has 13 residues. The CDR3 nucleotides read TGTGCCAGCAGCTTATTGGGGGATTATGGCTACACCTTC. This sequence encodes CASSLLGDYGYTF.

A few counts support this clone. The rearrangement links TRBV13 to TRBJ1-5; D not resolved. The V gene's germline CDR1 is PRHDT and CDR2 FYEKMQ (reference sequence). The germline V and J ends were trimmed by 3 bases and 6 bases, with 6 bases remaining between them. The CDR3 covers 12 residues. DNA for the CDR3: TGTGCCAGCAGCTTTATGGGTCAGCCCCAGCATTTT. Encoded protein: CASSFMGQPQHF.

This clone was found a few times. The rearrangement links TRBV5-5 to TRBJ1-1; D is ambiguous. The germline gives CDR1 SGHKS, CDR2 YYEKEE (reference sequence). V lost 2 bases to trimming and J lost 2 bases, with 7 bases between them. The CDR3 has 13 amino acids. The CDR3, as DNA: TGTGCCAGCAGCTTCGTATCTAACACTGAAGCTTTCTTT. Encoded protein: CASSFVSNTEAFF. The entire variable domain, with the rest obtained from reference TRBV5-5 and TRBJ1-1, is as follows: DAGVTQSPTHLIKTRGQQVTLRCSPISGHKSVSWYQQVLGQGPQFIFQYYEKEERGRGNFPDRFSARQFPNYSSELNVNALLLGDSALYLCASSFVSNTEAFFGQGTRLTVV.

This clone occurred a few times. The chain is built from TRBV27 and TRBJ1-3; D unclear. Trimming removed 7 bases at V and 3 bases at J, with 13 bases between. The CDR3 loop spans 14 amino acids. CDR1 and CDR2 from the germline V gene are MNHEY and SMNVEV (reference sequence). CDR3 sequence: CASKGEGDGNTIYF. The CDR3 bases are TGTGCCAGCAAGGGTGAGGGTGATGGAAACACCATATATTTT.

In the case of this clone: Different DNA sequences within this sample yield the same CDR3. The chain links TRBV5-6 to TRBJ2-7; no firm D call. The germline gives CDR1 SGHDT, CDR2 YYEEEE. V dropped 3 bases and J dropped 0 bases, with 4 bases sitting between them. The CDR3 extends over 12 amino acids. CDR3: CASSSLSYEQYF. In DNA form, the CDR3 reads TGTGCCAGCAGCTCCCTCTCCTACGAGCAGTACTTC.

In regard to this clone: Other nucleotide sequences in the sample specify the same CDR3. This chain joins TRBV9 and TRBJ2-7; 8 bases map to TRBD2. In germline, CDR1 is SGDLS, CDR2 YYNGEE. The CDR3 is made up of 14 amino acids. The V and J ends lost 0 bases and 4 bases, in that order; junction bases with no gene match: 3. The CDR3 DNA follows: TGTGCCAGCAGCGTAGGAGGCGGGAGGTACGAGCAGTACTTC. Translation gives CASSVGGGRYEQYF.